These 19 T cell receptor beta chains were sequenced from one sample in a study of shared clonotypes between healthy human individuals. Naive CD8 cells lacked CD45RO and underwent positive selection for CCR7, leaving out terminally differentiated effector memory CD45RA+ cells. Here immunoSEQ multiplex PCR was the method, and the copy in TCRdb shows in-frame clones only, minus some. The sample comprises about 2 million clones, roughly 94% of which are singletons, and roughly 1% rests with the top ten. The specimen was naive CD8+ T cells sorted from blood. Receptor source: a man younger than 35 in good health.

The chain joins TRBV2 to TRBJ2-7; D remains ambiguous. Germline CDR1 and CDR2: SNHLY and FYNNEI. With 6 bases removed from V and 6 bases from J, the gap between germline ends came to 9 bases. The CDR3 is 11 residues long. The CDR3 here is CASSPNIEQYF. The CDR3 nucleotides are TGTGCCAGCAGCCCCAACATCGAGCAGTACTTC.

This sequence joins TRBV28 and TRBJ1-1, with D hard to call. CDR1 MDHEN and CDR2 SYDVKM come from the germline V gene. V dropped 3 bases and J dropped 4 bases, with 9 bases sitting between them. This CDR3 has 13 residues. This chain's CDR3 is CASSFPLITEAFF. For the CDR3, the DNA is TGTGCCAGCAGTTTCCCGCTTATCACTGAAGCTTTCTTT.

The rearrangement uses TRBV9 and TRBJ2-7; 9 positions agree with TRBD1. Losses at the gene ends were 4 bases for V and 2 bases for J; bases not matched to a gene: 4. The CDR3 has 14 residues. Per the germline V gene, CDR1 is SGDLS and CDR2 is YYNGEE. Written as DNA, the CDR3 is TGTGCCAGCAGCCCTAGGGACAGGGCCTACGAGCAGTACTTC. Residues: CASSPRDRAYEQYF.

The chain joins TRBV27 to TRBJ1-2, with 9 bases matching TRBD1. The CDR3 contains 13 residues. The germline V gene encodes CDR1 MNHEY and CDR2 SMNVEV (reference sequence). V was clipped by 2 bases and J by 8 bases; unmatched bases: 3. The CDR3: CASSLGTGWGYTF. The CDR3, as DNA: TGTGCCAGCAGTTTAGGGACAGGGTGGGGCTACACCTTC.

Turning to this clone: The same CDR3 is also encoded by other DNA sequences in this sample. This chain links TRBV28 with TRBJ1-5; a weak D match, TRBD1 (5 bases). Germline V gene lookup returns CDR1 MDHEN and CDR2 SYDVKM. The CDR3 loop spans 14 amino acids. Deletions cut 6 bases from V and 3 bases from J, with 12 bases between. CDR3 sequence reads: CASSPDSYNQPQHF. The CDR3 nucleotides are TGTGCCAGCAGCCCCGACAGCTACAATCAGCCCCAGCATTTT.

V and J are TRBV7-9 and TRBJ2-2; D is unresolved. The CDR3 is 15 amino acids. V lost 5 bases to trimming and J lost 1 base, with 11 bases between them. The germline V gene encodes CDR1 SEHNR and CDR2 FQNEAQ (reference sequence). The CDR3 sequence: CASSPWILNTGELFF. The CDR3 coding sequence is TGTGCCAGCAGCCCTTGGATCCTGAACACCGGGGAGCTGTTTTTT.

The V and J genes are TRBV27 and TRBJ2-1; 10 bases are shared with TRBD2. CDR1 and CDR2 from the germline V gene are MNHEY and SMNVEV (reference sequence). The CDR3 has 15 residues. The trim removed 5 bases at V and 9 bases at J, leaving 10 bases unmatched. As DNA, the CDR3 is TGTGCCAGCAGTGCCAGCGGGGGGGCCAAGGGTGAGCAGTTCTTC. This translates into CASSASGGAKGEQFF.

The rearrangement links TRBV6-5 to TRBJ1-4, with 8 bases aligning to TRBD1. The length of the CDR3 is 13 residues. Trimming at V came to 5 bases and at J to 8 bases, leaving 4 bases not matched to a gene. Germline V gene data show CDR1 as MNHEY and CDR2 as SVGAGI. CDR3 protein: CASSIRQGEKLFF. CDR3 DNA sequence: TGTGCCAGCAGTATACGACAGGGGGAAAAACTGTTTTTT.

V usage is TRBV5-8 and J usage is TRBJ2-7, with 8 positions matching TRBD1. V lost 4 bases and J lost 7; bases outside the gene matches: 10. The CDR3 totals 14 residues. Per germline, CDR1 SGHTS and CDR2 YDEGEE. CDR3 loop: CASSAFRGPGEQYF. CDR3 DNA sequence: TGTGCCAGCAGCGCCTTCAGGGGGCCGGGGGAGCAGTACTTC.

Concerning this clone: The identical CDR3 is also encoded by other nucleotide sequences in the sample. The DNA of the CDR3 is TGTGCCAGCAGTTTGGGGCGGGATAGCACAGATACGCAGTATTTT. This translates into CASSLGRDSTDTQYF. The gene calls are TRBV27 and TRBJ2-3; D perhaps matches TRBD2 (6 bases). This CDR3 spans 15 amino acids. The germline V gene has CDR1 MNHEY and CDR2 SMNVEV (reference sequence). The V and J ends lost 3 bases and 0 bases respectively, with 10 bases between them.

This chain joins TRBV7-9 and TRBJ2-1; TRBD2 agrees at 9 bases. Germline V gene lookup returns CDR1 SEHNR and CDR2 FQNEAQ (reference sequence). V was pared by 4 bases and J by 7 bases, with 5 bases of the junction left unmatched. CDR3 size: 14 residues. CDR3 sequence: CASSSLAGWNEQFF. The CDR3 nucleotides read TGTGCCAGCAGCTCCCTAGCGGGATGGAATGAGCAGTTCTTC.

The chain employs TRBV29-1 and TRBJ1-2; D uncertain. The CDR3 contains 13 residues. Germline loops: CDR1 SQVTM, CDR2 ANQGSEA. V lost 5 bases and J 0 bases, leaving 10 bases between the germline ends. Here the CDR3 DNA reads TGCAGCGTTTTTGACGGATCTAACTATGGCTACACCTTC. It encodes CSVFDGSNYGYTF.

This rearrangement joins TRBV28 to TRBJ1-6; the match to TRBD1 covers 9 bases. After removal of 7 bases from V and 6 bases from J, the junction contained 7 bases not matched to a gene. CDR1 is MDHEN, CDR2 SYDVKM, per germline. CDR3 length equals 15 residues. The CDR3 sequence: CASNRRTGVNSPLHF. In nucleotides, the CDR3 is TGTGCCAGCAATCGGCGGACAGGGGTTAATTCACCCCTCCACTTT.

This clone was seen just once. The chain has TRBV4-1 and TRBJ1-1, with D possibly matching TRBD1 (5 bases). V gave up 0 bases and J gave up 10 bases, with 15 bases separating them. Germline loops: CDR1 MGHRA, CDR2 YSYEKL. The CDR3 totals 14 residues. The CDR3 bases are TGCGCCAGCAGCCAAGATTGGCAGGGCCTGGGAGCTTTCTTT. As protein: CASSQDWQGLGAFF.

Written as DNA, the CDR3 is TGCGCCAGCAGCGGCGGACAGGAGGGGCCTAACTATGGCTACACCTTC. As protein: CASSGGQEGPNYGYTF. V usage is TRBV5-1 and J usage is TRBJ1-2, with TRBD1 matching over 7 bases. The CDR3 is made up of 16 amino acids. CDR1 SGHRS and CDR2 YFSETQ come from the germline V gene. The ends lost 4 bases at V and 0 bases at J; junction bases unmatched: 9.

The gene calls are TRBV7-8 and TRBJ2-5; D ambiguous. This CDR3 is 14 amino acids long. The V end lost 1 base, the J end lost 1 base, and 7 bases lay between the germline ends. Looked up from germline, CDR1 is SGHVS and CDR2 is FQNEAQ. CDR3 amino acids: CASSLEPLQETQYF. Here the CDR3 DNA reads TGTGCCAGCAGCTTAGAGCCACTCCAAGAGACCCAGTACTTC.

The chain uses TRBV19 and TRBJ2-6; perhaps TRBD1 as D (6 bases). From germline, CDR1 is LNHDA and CDR2 SQIVND (reference sequence). The CDR3 has 16 residues. The V end lost 9 bases, the J end lost 0 bases, and 15 bases lay between the germline ends. The CDR3 protein is CARRQVEDSGANVLTF. CDR3 coding DNA: TGTGCCAGGAGACAGGTGGAGGACTCTGGGGCCAACGTCCTGACTTTC.

Note on this clone: Other nucleotide sequences from this sample produce the same CDR3. The genes are TRBV9 and TRBJ2-1, with unresolved D. The CDR3 is 13 residues long. V lost 2 bases and J lost 5, with 8 bases in between. Per germline, CDR1 SGDLS and CDR2 YYNGEE. The CDR3 coding sequence is TGTGCCAGCAGCGTCGTGGACGACAATGAGCAGTTCTTC. Its protein product is CASSVVDDNEQFF.

The rearrangement joins TRBV9 to TRBJ2-3; 16 nucleotides match TRBD2. The trim removed 4 bases at V and 2 bases at J, leaving 4 bases unmatched. CDR1 is SGDLS, CDR2 YYNGEE, per germline. CDR3 length: 17 amino acids. The CDR3 region has the DNA TGTGCCAGCAGCCCGGGACTAGCGGGGGGGCACACAGATACGCAGTATTTT. Translated, it gives CASSPGLAGGHTDTQYF.